The 2 T cell receptor beta chains reported below all come from one sample, sequenced in a study of Ad26.COV2.S vaccination and SARS-CoV-2 variants. Stated treatment: about 20 received Ad26.COV2.S at low or high dose, single or two shots; a few received placebo; per-sample allocation not given. The samples were gathered on day 63 after the first injection of vaccine or placebo. Data came from immunoSEQ multiplex PCR; TCRdb stores just in-frame clones and leaves some out. The repertoire holds around 320,000 clones, with about 82% as singletons. This specimen was peripheral blood, taken in a trial of Ad26.COV2.S vaccine versus placebo. These receptors were taken from a person aged 18 to 59 who received the Ad26.COV2.S COVID-19 vaccine or a placebo.

CDR3 loop: CASSLQGKSTDTQYF. The CDR3 coding sequence is TGTGCCAGCAGCCTACAGGGGAAGAGCACAGATACGCAGTATTTT. This sequence joins TRBV6-5 and TRBJ2-3; 7 nucleotides match TRBD1. Unmatched junction bases numbered 6, after V lost 6 bases and J lost 0 bases. This CDR3 contains 15 residues. Germline CDR1 MNHEY, CDR2 SVGAGI.

The chain employs TRBV7-9 and TRBJ2-7; the match to TRBD2 covers 9 bases. With V trimmed by 3 bases and J by 3 bases, 9 bases remained unmatched. Germline values: CDR1 SEHNR, CDR2 FQNEAQ (reference sequence). The CDR3 spans 16 residues. The CDR3: CASSFSGGARDYEQYF. The CDR3 region has the DNA TGTGCCAGCAGCTTTAGCGGGGGCGCGAGGGACTACGAGCAGTACTTC.